The clone carrying this TCR beta chain came up once. The data were taken from a study of blood T cell repertoires in COVID-19. Original data processing: The authors estimated nucleated cell counts from reference gene primer amplification. Only in-frame clones appear in the TCRdb table, and some are missing; sequencing was by immunoSEQ multiplex PCR. Clone size and the V and J calls come from that table; the DNA yielded D and trimming. The profile shows more than 65,000 clones, more than 75% of them singletons. This TCR came from a woman at least 80 years old with active or convalescent COVID-19. What was sequenced was peripheral blood.

In DNA, the CDR3 is TGTGCCTGCATTGACAGGAGCTCCTACGAGCAGTACTTC. It encodes CACIDRSSYEQYF. The chain is built from TRBV30 and TRBJ2-7; tentative D call: TRBD1 (6 bases). Germline lookup yields CDR1 GTSNPN and CDR2 SVGIG (reference sequence). Trimming pared 6 bases from V and 0 bases from J, leaving 12 bases between. This CDR3 contains 13 residues.